A selection of T cell receptor beta chains follows, all from one sample in a study of Graves' ophthalmopathy and Graves' hyperthyroidism. TCRdb reprocessed the multiplex PCR reads with MiXCR, giving one entry per CDR3 protein. Counted here are a few hundred thousand distinct CDR3 sequences, roughly 40% occurring once; the ten biggest clones make up about 4%. The source material was peripheral blood or thyroid tissue (not recorded which). The receptors stem from an adult man with Graves' hyperthyroidism. CDR3s include the opening cysteine and the closing phenylalanine or tryptophan. D genes are given only for firm matches. Size is omitted from some rows. Given values are once, few, many or a class for expanded clones.

D gene | J gene | clone size | V gene | CDR3 DNA | CDR3 protein
TRBD1 | TRBJ2-7 | many | TRBV6-5 | TGTGCCAGCAGTTCGACAGGGGGCTACGAGCAGTACTTC | CASSSTGGYEQYF
TRBD2 | TRBJ2-2 | many | TRBV20-1 | TGCAGTGCTAGACGAACTAGCGGGGGGTTCGGGGAGCTGTTTTTT | CSARRTSGGFGELFF
- | TRBJ2-6 | many | TRBV7-8 | TGTGCCAGCAGCTTAATCGTCGCTACAGGAACTATTATCTCTGGGGCCAACGTCCTGACTTTC | CASSLIVATGTIISGANVLTF
- | TRBJ2-5 | - | TRBV6-5 | TGTGCCAGCACCCCAGGGGGGGAGACCCAGTACTTC | CASTPGGETQYF
- | TRBJ2-2 | many | TRBV10-3 | TGTGCCATCAGTGATCCCGACGGGGCCGGGGAGCTGTTTTTT | CAISDPDGAGELFF
TRBD1 | TRBJ1-5 | - | TRBV5-4 | TGTGCCAGCAGCTTGTTTGGGACAGATCAGCCCCAGCATTTT | CASSLFGTDQPQHF
- | TRBJ1-2 | - | TRBV9 | TGTGCCAGCAGCGTAGATGGGGTTGACGGCTATGGCTACACCTTC | CASSVDGVDGYGYTF
- | TRBJ2-2 | once | TRBV19 | TGTGCCAGTAGTATAGGACTACGGGGTAGGGATGAGCAGTTTTTT | CASSIGLRGRDEQFF
- | TRBJ2-7 | few | TRBV30 | TGTGCCTGGAGTGATACCTACGAGCAGTACTTC | CAWSDTYEQYF
TRBD1 | TRBJ1-2 | many | TRBV6-6 | TGTGCCAGCAGTTACTCGAGGAAAAGGGGGCTTAGTGGCTACACCTTC | CASSYSRKRGLSGYTF
- | TRBJ2-5 | many | TRBV4-2 | TGTGCCAGCAGCCAATCTACTGGGGGAGGAGGAGAGACCCAGTACTTC | CASSQSTGGGGETQYF
TRBD1 | TRBJ1-1 | many | TRBV6-5 | TGTGCCAGCACCGGGGCAGGGGGCACTGAAGCTTTCTTT | CASTGAGGTEAFF
TRBD1 | TRBJ2-7 | - | TRBV7-3 | TGTGCCAGCAGCTTAACAGGGGGCCACTACGAGCAGTACTTC | CASSLTGGHYEQYF
TRBD1 | TRBJ2-7 | many | TRBV20-1 | TGCAGTGCTAGAGGTGCCGGGACAGGGTCAGGCGAGCAGTACTTC | CSARGAGTGSGEQYF
TRBD1 | TRBJ1-6 | many | TRBV12-3/TRBV12-4 | TGTGCCAGCAGTCCCTTTTCAGGGGGAGCTTATAATTCACCCCTCCACTTT | CASSPFSGGAYNSPLHF
TRBD1 | TRBJ2-7 | many | TRBV29-1 | TGCAGCGTTGAGAGGGACAGGGCGGGGGAGCAGTACTTC | CSVERDRAGEQYF
- | TRBJ2-7 | - | TRBV24-1 | TGTGCCACCAGTGATCACCGACATGGCACCGGGGACGAGCAGTACTTC | CATSDHRHGTGDEQYF
TRBD1 | TRBJ2-6 | many | TRBV6-4 | TGTGCCAGCAGCCGACAGGGGGAGGTTAGTGGGGCCAACGTCCTGACTTTC | CASSRQGEVSGANVLTF
TRBD1 | TRBJ2-1 | - | TRBV19 | TGTGCCAGTAGTGCCGACAGGGGGGACCAGATCAATGAGCAGTTCTTC | CASSADRGDQINEQFF
- | TRBJ2-6 | - | TRBV15 | TGTGCCACCAGCAGAGTGGAGGGAGCGGGGGCCAACGTCCTGACTTTC | CATSRVEGAGANVLTF
TRBD2 | TRBJ2-2 | few | TRBV5-1 | TGCGCCAGCAGCTTGGCCGGACTAGCGGGAGGGCCGAACACCGGGGAGCTGTTTTTT | CASSLAGLAGGPNTGELFF
TRBD1 | TRBJ1-6 | - | TRBV10-3 | TGTGCCATCAGTGACGCAGAAGCGGGACAGGGTTATTCACCCCTCCACTTT | CAISDAEAGQGYSPLHF
- | TRBJ2-7 | - | TRBV5-6 | TGTGCCAGCAGTAACGACCGGGACCCACTGGACAGACACGAGCAGTACTTC | CASSNDRDPLDRHEQYF
- | TRBJ1-2 | many | TRBV20-1 | TGCAGTGCTAGAGATTGGGACATAAGGAACTCTAACTATGGCTACACCTTC | CSARDWDIRNSNYGYTF
- | TRBJ2-7 | many | TRBV7-9 | TGTGCCAGCAGCCCGCAGGGTGCCAGTAGCGAGCAGTACTTC | CASSPQGASSEQYF
- | TRBJ1-6 | few | TRBV10-3 | TGTGCCAGCTGGGGGGATAATTCACCCCTCCACTTT | CASWGDNSPLHF
- | TRBJ2-3 | - | TRBV10-3 | TGTGCCATCAGAGAGGCTAGCGGCACAGATACGCAGTATTTT | CAIREASGTDTQYF
- | TRBJ2-2 | few | TRBV6-5 | TGTGCCAGCAGTCGGGCCCACCTGGACACCGGGGAGCTGTTTTTT | CASSRAHLDTGELFF
- | TRBJ2-7 | - | TRBV29-1 | TGCAGCGTCGGAGGGGGGCTCAACGAGCAGTACTTC | CSVGGGLNEQYF
TRBD1 | TRBJ1-6 | - | TRBV29-1 | TGCAGCGTCGTGGGACAGTTCTATAATTCACCCCTCCACTTT | CSVVGQFYNSPLHF
TRBD2 | TRBJ2-5 | many | TRBV5-6 | TGTGCCAGCAGCAAAGCGGGATTCGAGACCCAGTACTTC | CASSKAGFETQYF
- | TRBJ2-3 | few | TRBV7-8 | TGTGCCAGCAGCCCTCTTGGGGGGCGGGATACGCAGTATTTT | CASSPLGGRDTQYF
TRBD2 | TRBJ2-5 | - | TRBV15 | TGTGCCACCAGCAGGGCCGGGGGGAGCCAAGAGACCCAGTACTTC | CATSRAGGSQETQYF
- | TRBJ1-5 | - | TRBV7-2 | TGTGCCAGCAGCATAGACAGGTTATCGCCCCAGCATTTT | CASSIDRLSPQHF